A single sample gave rise to the 18 T cell receptor beta chains below, sequenced in a study of CD8 T cells in Susac syndrome. The RNA input was roughly 0.45 to 1 ug, and it was reverse transcribed with random hexamers. TCRdb redid the calling of the immunoSEQ multiplex PCR reads with MiXCR, one entry per CDR3 protein. Of around 150,000 distinct CDR3 sequences in the sample, about 95% were seen once. Sequenced input: CD4+ T cells from PBMCs. Every receptor here comes from a human donor with Susac syndrome.

The chain recombines TRBV7-2 with TRBJ2-1, with D maybe TRBD2 (7 bases). Germline V CDR1 and CDR2: SGHTA, FQGNSA. Trimming left V 3 bases short and J 2 bases short, with 11 bases between. The CDR3 loop spans 15 amino acids. The CDR3 nucleotides are TGTGCCAGCAGCTTTCCGGGGGGCCCCTACAATGAGCAGTTCTTC. Translation: CASSFPGGPYNEQFF.

The V and J genes are TRBV20-1 and TRBJ1-1; D gene ambiguous. This CDR3 spans 13 amino acids. Between the trimmed V and J ends, which lost 6 bases and 3 bases, there was a span of 14 bases. Germline-derived CDR1 and CDR2 are DFQATT and SNEGSKA (reference sequence). Written as DNA, the CDR3 is TGCAGTGCCCCGCTTCCGACCCACACTGAAGCTTTCTTT. Translating it yields CSAPLPTHTEAFF.

This chain joins TRBV30 and TRBJ2-5; no firm D call. Trimming stripped 2 bases from V and 9 bases from J, with 25 bases between. The CDR3 sequence is 16 residues long. Germline V lookup: CDR1 GTSNPN, CDR2 SVGIG (reference sequence). The CDR3 reads CAWSPSNPQRFSAQYF. In nucleotides, the CDR3 is TGTGCCTGGAGTCCCTCCAATCCCCAACGGTTCTCGGCCCAGTACTTC.

This chain connects TRBV5-4 to TRBJ1-2; no reliable D call. The germline CDR1 and CDR2 sequences are SGHNT and YYREEE (reference sequence). V was trimmed by 2 bases and J by 4 bases, leaving 9 bases between them. The CDR3 runs 13 residues. CDR3 nucleotide sequence: TGTGCCAGCAGCTTTGAGGGAGGCTATGGCTACACCTTC. This sequence encodes CASSFEGGYGYTF.

This chain uses TRBV13 with TRBJ1-1, with a weak D call TRBD1 (5 bases). CDR3 length: 14 amino acids. The ends were cut back, 5 bases at V and 4 bases at J, with 14 bases in the middle. CDR1 is PRHDT, CDR2 FYEKMQ, per germline (reference sequence). The CDR3 DNA reads as TGTGCCAGCAGCGCCATGGGAAGGGGCACTGAAGCTTTCTTT. This encodes CASSAMGRGTEAFF.

This sequence joins TRBV6-2 or TRBV6-3 and TRBJ2-1, with TRBD1 as a possible D gene (5 bases). Germline V gives CDR1 MNHEY, CDR2 SVGEGT. The CDR3 runs 14 residues. The ends were cut back, 2 bases at V and 12 bases at J, with 17 bases in the middle. CDR3 in amino acids: CASSYDHAGFRQFF. The CDR3 DNA follows: TGTGCCAGCAGTTACGATCATGCAGGGTTTAGGCAGTTCTTC.

V usage is TRBV28 and J usage is TRBJ1-2; 7 nucleotides match TRBD1. This CDR3 has 15 amino acids. Germline V gene sequence: CDR1 MDHEN, CDR2 SYDVKM. V lost 6 bases to trimming and J lost 5 bases; unmatched junction nucleotides: 12. This chain's CDR3 is CASSTIDRDVYGYTF. For the CDR3, the DNA is TGTGCCAGCAGCACGATCGACAGGGACGTATATGGCTACACCTTC.

This chain joins TRBV6-6 and TRBJ2-7; TRBD2 matches at 7 bases. Germline V lookup: CDR1 MNHNY, CDR2 SVGAGI (reference sequence). CDR3 length equals 16 residues. Unmatched junction bases numbered 16, after V lost 6 bases and J lost 5 bases. CDR3 nucleotide sequence: TGTGCCAGCAGGCAGGGACTAACCCTACCGGCCGACGAGCAGTACTTC. Protein product: CASRQGLTLPADEQYF.

The chain couples TRBV6-7 to TRBJ2-4, with D maybe TRBD2 (6 bases). TRBV6-7 has ORF status, its function being uncertain. The CDR3 spans 16 residues. Trimming left V 3 bases short and J 6 bases short, with 18 bases between. This chain's CDR3 is CASSYLPTRDLNIQYF. In nucleotides, the CDR3 is TGTGCCAGCAGTTATCTACCGACTAGGGACCTAAACATTCAGTACTTC.

This sequence joins TRBV19 and TRBJ2-2; 7 bases match TRBD1. In germline, CDR1 is LNHDA, CDR2 SQIVND (reference sequence). J gave up 1 base and V 7 bases, and 18 bases lay outside the gene matches. CDR3 length equals 19 residues. CDR3 coding DNA: TGTGCCAGTACCATCCCCCGCCCCTCGGGACAGAAGAACACCGGGGAGCTGTTTTTT. It translates to CASTIPRPSGQKNTGELFF.

The chain is built from TRBV6-2 or TRBV6-3 and TRBJ2-5; 11 nucleotides match TRBD1. Germline lookup yields CDR1 MNHEY and CDR2 SVGEGT. The junction had 15 bases not matched to a gene; V was cut back by 5 bases and J by 7 bases. The CDR3 spans 17 residues. DNA of the CDR3: TGTGCCAGCAGTGCGGGACCGGGACAGGGGGTTCGGGGGACCCAGTACTTC. Protein: CASSAGPGQGVRGTQYF.

The chain has TRBV28 and TRBJ1-2; 11 positions match TRBD1. Germline CDR1 is MDHEN and CDR2 is SYDVKM. The CDR3 totals 17 residues. Trimming removed 6 bases from V and 3 bases from J; junction bases left unmatched: 12. CDR3 region: CASSSDRGLGPYYGYTF. Written as DNA, the CDR3 is TGTGCCAGCAGCTCGGACAGGGGGCTGGGCCCCTACTATGGCTACACCTTC.

In its sample, this clonotype was seen a few times. V gene TRBV9 combines with J gene TRBJ2-7; D possibly uses TRBD1 or TRBD2 (5 bases each). Trimming left V 0 bases short and J 6 bases short, with 13 bases between. CDR1 and CDR2 from the germline V gene are SGDLS and YYNGEE. The CDR3 extends over 14 amino acids. CDR3 in DNA: TGTGCCAGCAGCGTAGCGATGAGAGGGACCGAGCAGTACTTC. It is translated as CASSVAMRGTEQYF.

The V call is TRBV12-3 or TRBV12-4, the J call TRBJ2-7; perhaps TRBD1 as D (6 bases). The CDR3 runs to 15 residues. The V end was cut by 3 bases, the J end by 2 bases, with 14 bases between. The CDR3 reads CASSFPGQLTYEQYF. The CDR3 region has the DNA TGTGCCAGCAGTTTCCCCGGACAGCTGACCTACGAGCAGTACTTC.

The chain has TRBV30 and TRBJ1-3; D is uncertain. Trimming stripped 1 base from V and 0 bases from J, with 10 bases between. The CDR3 has 15 amino acids. Germline V gene sequence: CDR1 GTSNPN, CDR2 SVGIG (reference sequence). CDR3 sequence (DNA): TGTGCCTGGAGTGGGGCGGTTTTCTCTGGAAACACCATATATTTT. It encodes CAWSGAVFSGNTIYF. Full variable domain (rest looked up from reference TRBV30 and TRBJ1-3): SQTIHQWPATLVQPVGSPLSLECTVEGTSNPNLYWYRQAAGRGLQLLFYSVGIGQISSEVPQNLSASRPQDRQFILSSKKLLLSDSGFYLCAWSGAVFSGNTIYFGEGSWLTVV.

CDR3 sequence reads: CAWSLGLAGVRDTQYF. CDR3 coding DNA: TGTGCCTGGAGTCTCGGACTAGCGGGAGTCCGAGATACGCAGTATTTT. The V and J genes are TRBV30 and TRBJ2-3; 13 bases agree with TRBD2. This CDR3 is built from 16 residues. Germline trimming cut 2 bases from V and 5 bases from J; bases unmatched to any gene: 7. The germline gives CDR1 GTSNPN, CDR2 SVGIG (reference sequence).

This chain links TRBV2 with TRBJ2-1, with D perhaps matching TRBD1 or TRBD2 (6 bases each). The CDR3 has 14 residues. The V gene lost 0 bases and the J gene lost 10 bases, with 13 bases spanning the gap. Germline-derived CDR1 and CDR2 are SNHLY and FYNNEI. The DNA of the CDR3 is TGTGCCAGCAGTGAAGCGCAGGGGAGGCTGGAGCAGTTCTTC. As protein: CASSEAQGRLEQFF.

The chain couples TRBV23-1 to TRBJ1-3; D is uncertain. TRBV23-1 is sorted into the ORF group, with uncertain function. CDR3 size: 15 residues. V was pared by 0 bases and J by 3 bases, with 9 bases between. The CDR3 is CASSQSWGCGNTIYF. The DNA of the CDR3 is TGCGCCAGCAGTCAATCCTGGGGATGTGGAAACACCATATATTTT.